This TCR beta chain is drawn from a study of CD8+ T cells in alopecia areata. Study findings and constraints: Across lesional scalp, and particularly alopecia totalis/universalis, clonality surpassed that of normal scalp. In scalp samples, resident alphabeta T cells of normal skin are also sequenced.

RNA extraction was followed by reverse transcription into cDNA, which acted as the sequencing template. This table comes from immunoSEQ multiplex PCR, and its TCRdb copy is limited to in-frame clones, with some not included. The sample records about 150,000 clones, roughly 50% being singletons. Comments on this clone: Its antigen remains unidentified.

Germline lookup yields CDR1 MNHEY and CDR2 SMNVEV (reference sequence). The CDR3 has 13 residues. Trimming stripped 6 bases from V and 8 bases from J, with 14 bases between. Sequencing input: CD4+ T cells sorted from blood. The rearrangement uses TRBV27 and TRBJ2-1; D may be TRBD2 (5 bases). This TCR was recovered from a human donor with alopecia areata. The CDR3 reads CASSSLNGDEQFF. DNA for the CDR3: TGTGCCAGCAGCTCCTTGAACGGGGATGAGCAGTTCTTC.